Below are 4 T cell receptor beta chains sequenced from a single sample in a study of early T cells in non-severe SARS-CoV-2 infection. In TCRdb, the 5' RACE reads were re-called with MiXCR into one record per CDR3 protein. Found here are fewer than 110,000 distinct CDR3 sequences, approximately 12% of them singletons; the top ten hold 7.6%. Source material: whole blood. These receptors all stem from an adult who was a healthcare worker with PCR-confirmed SARS-CoV-2 infection or an uninfected control (not recorded which).

Only a few counts were recorded for this clonotype. This chain uses TRBV5-1 with TRBJ1-5, with 7 bases lining up with TRBD1. CDR1 and CDR2 from the germline V gene are SGHRS and YFSETQ. There are 15 residues in the CDR3. The ends lost 0 bases at V and 3 bases at J; junction bases unmatched: 3. The CDR3 DNA reads TGCGCCAGCAGCTTGGGGGACAGTATCAATCAGCCCCAGCATTTT. Encoded protein: CASSLGDSINQPQHF.

This clonotype was counted ten times or more. V is TRBV10-2 and J is TRBJ1-2; perhaps TRBD1 as D (6 bases). The CDR3 is 14 amino acids. The germline V and J ends were trimmed by 6 bases and 4 bases, with 15 bases remaining between them. From germline, CDR1 is WSHSY and CDR2 SAAADI. This CDR3 reads CASSLGVGAYGYTF. The DNA of the CDR3 is TGCGCCAGCAGCTTAGGGGTGGGGGCCTATGGCTACACCTTC.

This clonotype was counted at least ten times. The chain uses TRBV5-1 and TRBJ2-7, with a tentative D call TRBD2 (6 bases). CDR3 size: 14 residues. Germline V gene sequence: CDR1 SGHRS, CDR2 YFSETQ. The V gene lost 4 bases and the J gene lost 1 base, with 12 bases spanning the gap. CDR3 residues: CASSPGLQSYEQYF. The CDR3, as DNA: TGCGCCAGCAGCCCGGGACTGCAGTCCTACGAGCAGTACTTC.

In this sample, this clonotype turned up many times. The J gene is TRBJ1-6, the V gene TRBV10-3; D not resolved. Trimming stripped 0 bases from V and 9 bases from J, with 6 bases between. This CDR3 region has 13 residues. Germline V lookup: CDR1 ENHRY, CDR2 SYGVKD. CDR3 bases: TGTGCCATCAGTGAGTCAACGGGTTCACCCCTCCACTTT. Its translation is CAISESTGSPLHF.